This T cell receptor beta chain is from a study of control samples from healthy donors and cancer patients. Sequenced by immunoSEQ multiplex PCR; TCRdb stores in-frame clones only, minus some. The sample shows around 120,000 clones, roughly nine tenths of them seen only once. Trimming stripped 5 bases from V and 6 bases from J, with 20 bases between. Per the germline V gene, CDR1 is SGHNT and CDR2 is YYREEE (reference sequence). This CDR3 comprises 15 residues. The sample was PBMCs. The receptor's source is a woman aged 45-59 years with colorectal cancer. The gene calls are TRBV5-4 and TRBJ2-5; maybe TRBD1 (6 bases). CDR3 in DNA: TGTGCCAGCAGTTTCCCGGGTGACGGACAGAAGACCCAGTACTTC. This gives the protein CASSFPGDGQKTQYF.